These 22 T cell receptor beta chains came from one sample sequenced in a study of CD8+ T cells in alopecia areata. Treatment of the sample: oral pan-JAK inhibitor, 5-10 mg twice daily. RNA extraction and reverse transcription yielded cDNA as sequencing template. TCRdb's table, derived via immunoSEQ multiplex PCR, lists solely in-frame clones and lacks some. Of approximately 300,000 clones listed, 58% are singletons. The sample was CD4+ T cells sorted from blood, taken at week 24, from a patient treated with tofacitinib. Receptors originate from a human donor with alopecia areata.

Only one count was recorded for this clone. V usage is TRBV5-4 and J usage is TRBJ1-2; TRBD1 matches at 10 bases. Trimming at V came to 4 bases and at J to 3 bases, leaving 6 bases not matched to a gene. Germline V gives CDR1 SGHNT, CDR2 YYREEE (reference sequence). This CDR3 has 15 residues. The CDR3 bases are TGTGCCAGCAGCACCGGGACAGGGGTATACTATGGCTACACCTTC. This gives the protein CASSTGTGVYYGYTF. Looking up the rest from reference TRBV5-4 and TRBJ1-2 gives the full variable domain: ETGVTQSPTHLIKTRGQQVTLRCSSQSGHNTVSWYQQALGQGPQFIFQYYREEENGRGNFPPRFSGLQFPNYSSELNVNALELDDSALYLCASSTGTGVYYGYTFGSGTRLTVV.

In DNA form, the CDR3 reads TGCAGCGCAACTCACAGCTACGAGCAGTACTTC. Translated: CSATHSYEQYF. The chain uses TRBV29-1 and TRBJ2-7; D gene unclear. V lost 7 bases to trimming and J lost 3 bases, with 10 bases between them. Germline CDR1 reads SQVTM; CDR2 reads ANQGSEA. This CDR3 contains 11 residues.

The rearrangement joins TRBV29-1 to TRBJ2-2; TRBD1 is a possible D gene (6 bases). The ends were cut back, 1 base at V and 4 bases at J, with 10 bases in the middle. The germline CDR1 and CDR2 sequences are SQVTM and ANQGSEA. CDR3 size: 14 residues. CDR3 residues: CSVEVGALTGELFF. The CDR3 DNA sequence: TGCAGCGTTGAAGTGGGGGCGCTCACCGGGGAGCTGTTTTTT.

The chain combines TRBV4-1 with TRBJ1-6; D is unclear. There are 15 residues in the CDR3. The germline V and J ends were trimmed by 4 bases and 1 base, with 8 bases remaining between them. Per germline, CDR1 MGHRA and CDR2 YSYEKL. CDR3 nucleotides: TGCGCCAGCAGCCTTTCAGGTTCCTATAATTCACCCCTCCACTTT. This codes for CASSLSGSYNSPLHF.

V usage is TRBV20-1 and J usage is TRBJ2-7; D gene ambiguous. Germline CDR1 DFQATT, CDR2 SNEGSKA (reference sequence). Trimming pared 6 bases from V and 7 bases from J, leaving 13 bases between. The CDR3 has 11 residues. CDR3: CSARGGPEQYF. The CDR3 bases are TGCAGTGCCCGAGGTGGGCCTGAGCAGTACTTC.

V gene TRBV4-1 combines with J gene TRBJ1-5, with TRBD1 identical over 8 bases. The junction had 5 bases not matched to a gene; V was cut back by 3 bases and J by 7 bases. Germline values: CDR1 MGHRA, CDR2 YSYEKL. The CDR3 consists of 14 residues. CDR3 DNA: TGCGCCAGCAGCCACAGGGGGCCGGAACAGCCCCAGCATTTT. Its protein is CASSHRGPEQPQHF.

This clone was observed a few times. The V and J genes are TRBV5-1 and TRBJ2-5; D ambiguous. The germline gives CDR1 SGHRS, CDR2 YFSETQ. V gave up 2 bases and J gave up 3 bases, with 11 bases separating them. This CDR3 comprises 14 residues. CDR3 DNA sequence: TGCGCCAGCAGCTTTGGTCTTGGGGAAGAGACCCAGTACTTC. Its translation: CASSFGLGEETQYF.

The chain is built from TRBV30 and TRBJ1-5; 7 bases fit TRBD1. The CDR3 is made up of 17 amino acids. The germline gives CDR1 GTSNPN, CDR2 SVGIG (reference sequence). The V segment lost 0 bases and the J segment 0 bases; nucleotides outside the gene matches: 8. Written as DNA, the CDR3 is TGTGCCTGGAGTGTGAGCAGGGGGGATTATAGCAATCAGCCCCAGCATTTT. Its translation: CAWSVSRGDYSNQPQHF.

In DNA form, the CDR3 reads TGTGCCAGCAGTGAGAGGGGGTGGCGTGAAGCTTTCTTT. Protein product: CASSERGWREAFF. V gene TRBV2 combines with J gene TRBJ1-1; TRBD1 might be the D (6 bases). The CDR3 consists of 13 residues. Germline assignment: CDR1 SNHLY and CDR2 FYNNEI. Trimming removed 3 bases at V and 7 bases at J, with 12 bases between. The entire variable domain, with the rest obtained from reference TRBV2 and TRBJ1-1, is as follows: EPEVTQTPSHQVTQMGQEVILRCVPISNHLYFYWYRQILGQKVEFLVSFYNNEISEKSEIFDDQFSVERPDGSNFTLKIRSTKLEDSAMYFCASSERGWREAFFGQGTRLTVV.

The J gene is TRBJ2-7, the V gene TRBV29-1, with 9 bases aligning to TRBD1. V dropped 7 bases and J dropped 3; count of bases not matched to a gene: 7. CDR1 and CDR2 (germline): SQVTM, ANQGSEA. The CDR3 extends over 13 amino acids. The CDR3 nucleotides read TGCAGCGCCAAGGACAGGGGTTACTACGAGCAGTACTTC. Translated, it gives CSAKDRGYYEQYF.

This chain connects TRBV5-6 to TRBJ1-2, with no clear D. With 5 bases removed from V and 7 bases from J, the gap between germline ends came to 12 bases. CDR3 size: 12 residues. Germline assignment: CDR1 SGHDT and CDR2 YYEEEE. CDR3 region: CASSLPVSGYTF. In DNA form, the CDR3 reads TGTGCCAGCAGTTTACCGGTCTCTGGCTACACCTTC.

V gene TRBV5-4 combines with J gene TRBJ2-4; D may be TRBD2 (6 bases). Germline-derived CDR1 and CDR2 are SGHNT and YYREEE (reference sequence). The ends were cut back, 5 bases at V and 5 bases at J, with 11 bases in the middle. CDR3 size: 13 residues. As DNA, the CDR3 is TGTGCCAGCAGGCCGCGGGGTGAAAACATTCAGTACTTC. This sequence encodes CASRPRGENIQYF.

The chain uses TRBV2 and TRBJ2-5, with unresolved D. The germline V gene encodes CDR1 SNHLY and CDR2 FYNNEI. The CDR3 spans 11 residues. V was cut by 7 bases and J by 5 bases, with 8 bases left in between. CDR3 sequence: CASTPLETQYF. The CDR3 DNA follows: TGTGCCAGCACACCTCTTGAGACCCAGTACTTC.

The chain couples TRBV2 to TRBJ1-6; a weak D match, TRBD1 (6 bases). The CDR3 runs to 15 residues. Trimming stripped 5 bases from V and 5 bases from J, with 13 bases between. CDR1 and CDR2 (germline): SNHLY, FYNNEI. CDR3 coding DNA: TGTGCCAGCAGTCAGGGGAGGGTGGATAATTCACCCCTCCACTTT. This sequence encodes CASSQGRVDNSPLHF.

The rearrangement joins TRBV7-6 to TRBJ1-2, with D perhaps matching TRBD1 (5 bases). The CDR3 sequence is 16 residues long. Germline assignment: CDR1 SGHVS and CDR2 FNYEAQ. With 1 base removed from V and 5 bases from J, the gap between germline ends came to 17 bases. CDR3 in amino acids: CASSLEGAYVGYGYTF. The CDR3 region has the DNA TGTGCCAGCAGCTTAGAAGGGGCGTATGTTGGTTATGGCTACACCTTC.

The chain carries TRBV14 and TRBJ2-5; 8 bases match TRBD2. Looked up from germline, CDR1 is SGHDN and CDR2 is FVKESK. V was pared by 2 bases and J by 5 bases, with 7 bases of the junction left unmatched. The CDR3 runs 15 residues. CDR3 sequence: CASSQRAGVMETQYF. The DNA of the CDR3 is TGTGCCAGCAGCCAAAGAGCGGGGGTGATGGAGACCCAGTACTTC.

The J gene is TRBJ2-3, the V gene TRBV4-1; possible D gene TRBD2, 6 bases. Germline V CDR1 and CDR2: MGHRA, YSYEKL. This CDR3 has 15 residues. V lost 4 bases, J lost 0 bases, and 11 bases lay in between. The DNA for the CDR3 is TGCGCCAGCAGCCCCGTAGCGGTTAGCACAGATACGCAGTATTTT. It codes for CASSPVAVSTDTQYF.

This chain links TRBV30 with TRBJ1-1; D is unresolved. Looked up from germline, CDR1 is GTSNPN and CDR2 is SVGIG (reference sequence). The V end was cut by 0 bases, the J end by 5 bases, with 16 bases between. This CDR3 contains 15 residues. The CDR3 DNA reads TGTGCCTGGAGTGTAAGTGGACTTCTGGGGACTGAAGCTTTCTTT. This translates into CAWSVSGLLGTEAFF.

The chain carries TRBV29-1 and TRBJ1-1; 10 nucleotides agree with TRBD1. The junction had 6 bases not matched to a gene; V was cut back by 6 bases and J by 5 bases. Germline CDR1 and CDR2: SQVTM and ANQGSEA. This CDR3 spans 13 amino acids. CDR3 bases: TGCAGCGTCCTACCGGGACAGGGGACTGAAGCTTTCTTT. As protein: CSVLPGQGTEAFF. Variable domain in full (rest from reference TRBV29-1 and TRBJ1-1): SAVISQKPSRDICQRGTSLTIQCQVDSQVTMMFWYRQQPGQSLTLIATANQGSEATYESGFVIDKFPISRPNLTFSTLTVSNMSPEDSSIYLCSVLPGQGTEAFFGQGTRLTVV.

V and J are TRBV7-2 and TRBJ1-5, with D hard to call. Germline lookup yields CDR1 SGHTA and CDR2 FQGNSA. This CDR3 spans 15 amino acids. V shed 4 bases and J shed 0 bases, with 10 bases lying between them. CDR3 sequence reads: CASSSLSHSNQPQHF. The CDR3 DNA reads TGTGCCAGCAGCTCTTTGTCGCATAGCAATCAGCCCCAGCATTTT.

The chain is built from TRBV7-9 and TRBJ2-5; D is ambiguous. From germline, CDR1 is SEHNR and CDR2 FQNEAQ (reference sequence). The V and J ends lost 4 bases and 14 bases respectively, with 11 bases between them. This CDR3 has 10 amino acids. CDR3 nucleotides: TGTGCCAGCAGCTCAAGAACAACTTACTTC. This gives the protein CASSSRTTYF. Looking up the rest from reference TRBV7-9 and TRBJ2-5 gives the full variable domain: DTGVSQNPRHKITKRGQNVTFRCDPISEHNRLYWYRQTLGQGPEFLTYFQNEAQLEKSRLLSDRFSAERPKGSFSTLEIQRTEQGDSAMYLCASSSRTTYFGPGTRLLVL.

The chain combines TRBV4-1 with TRBJ2-3; D call uncertain. The germline V gene encodes CDR1 MGHRA and CDR2 YSYEKL. The CDR3 spans 15 residues. Trimming left V 3 bases short and J 1 base short, with 11 bases between. CDR3 nucleotide sequence: TGCGCCAGCAGCCACCGTACCTCGGGCACAGATACGCAGTATTTT. Translation: CASSHRTSGTDTQYF.